The rows below give T cell receptor beta chains drawn from one sample of a study of blood T cells in healthy people across ages. TCRdb processed the 5' RACE reads anew with MiXCR; each CDR3 protein has one entry. The sample records fewer than 700,000 distinct CDR3 sequences, around 41% being singletons. Material for sequencing was blood. These receptors came from a man older than 75 in good health. CDR3s include the opening cysteine and the closing phenylalanine or tryptophan. D genes are given only for firm matches. Not every row has a clone size; where given, it reads once, few, many or a size class.

d_gene,v_gene,j_gene,abundance,CDR3nt,CDR3aa
-,TRBV9,TRBJ2-6,many,TGTGCCAGTACTCAGACGGGGAACTCTGGGGCCAACGTCCTGACTTTC,CASTQTGNSGANVLTF
-,TRBV7-3,TRBJ2-1,few,TGTGCCAGCAGCTTATATGGCCTCAATGAGCAGTTCTTC,CASSLYGLNEQFF
-,TRBV18,TRBJ2-1,once,TGTGCCAGCTCACCGGTGGACAGCAACAATGAGCAGTTCTTC,CASSPVDSNNEQFF
TRBD2,TRBV5-4,TRBJ2-1,-,TGTGCCAGCAGCTACGGACTAGCGGGAGACAATGAGCAGTTCTTC,CASSYGLAGDNEQFF
TRBD2,TRBV2,TRBJ2-7,-,TGTGCCAGCCGCCGACTAGCGGGAGGGCCTGGGTACGAGCAGTACTTC,CASRRLAGGPGYEQYF
-,TRBV6-5,TRBJ2-1,few,TGTGCCAGCACCCCCAGCGGACCCCCTCCTGAGCAGTTCTTC,CASTPSGPPPEQFF
TRBD1,TRBV20-1,TRBJ2-5,-,TGCAGTGCTAGGGACAGGGGGGTCGGCCCGGAGACCCAGTACTTC,CSARDRGVGPETQYF
TRBD1,TRBV6-2/TRBV6-3,TRBJ2-2,few,TGTGCCAGCACTCAGACAGGGGGTAGCGGGGAGCTGTTTTTT,CASTQTGGSGELFF
-,TRBV5-1,TRBJ1-1,-,TGCGCCAGCAGCTTGGTCGCAGATATGAACACTGAAGCTTTCTTT,CASSLVADMNTEAFF
TRBD1,TRBV7-2,TRBJ2-4,-,TGTGCCAGCAGCACACGGGCAGGGGGCTCCAACGCGCAGTACTTC,CASSTRAGGSNAQYF
TRBD2,TRBV20-1,TRBJ2-3,once,TGCAGTGCACGACTAGCGGGACTGGGCACAGATACGCAGTATTTT,CSARLAGLGTDTQYF
TRBD1,TRBV20-1,TRBJ2-1,many,TGCAGTGCTAACAGGGGTGAGCAGTTCTTC,CSANRGEQFF
-,TRBV9,TRBJ1-2,-,TGTGCCAGCAGCGCCCGGGGGCAGCGCTACACCTTC,CASSARGQRYTF
-,TRBV19,TRBJ2-1,-,TGTGCCAGTAGTAGCCGCCGGACTTACAATGAGCAGTTCTTC,CASSSRRTYNEQFF
TRBD1,TRBV10-3,TRBJ2-5,-,TGTGCCATCAGGGGACAGACACAAGAGACCCAGTACTTC,CAIRGQTQETQYF
-,TRBV30,TRBJ2-7,-,TGTGCCTGGAAGGGGGACATGGCCTACGAGCAGTACTTC,CAWKGDMAYEQYF
-,TRBV4-1,TRBJ1-5,few,TGCGCCAGCAGCCAAGAGGCCGGGGTCCCGGGGAATCAGCCCCAGCATTTT,CASSQEAGVPGNQPQHF
-,TRBV4-3,TRBJ1-6,few,TGCGCCAGCAGCCAAGAAGGTTATGGCACAGGGATCTATAATTCACCCCTCCACTTT,CASSQEGYGTGIYNSPLHF
-,TRBV28,TRBJ2-2,-,TGTGCCAGCAGTCTCCCCGGGGCGGGCGGAACCGGGGAGCTGTTTTTT,CASSLPGAGGTGELFF
-,TRBV28,TRBJ2-4,few,TGTGCCAGCAGTTTGAGGGTGGGCATTCAGTACTTC,CASSLRVGIQYF
-,TRBV6-1,TRBJ1-2,-,TGTGCCAGCAGCGACGGCACAACTCGGATCTATGGCTACACCTTC,CASSDGTTRIYGYTF
TRBD1,TRBV7-9,TRBJ1-1,-,TGTGCCAGCAGCCGAGGCCGGGGGGACAGGGAGAACACTGAAGCTTTCTTT,CASSRGRGDRENTEAFF
-,TRBV20-1,TRBJ2-5,-,TGCAGTGCTAGGGGAGAGGAGACCCAGTACTTC,CSARGEETQYF
-,TRBV7-9,TRBJ2-7,-,TGTGCCAGCAGCTTACGGGCCTACGAGCAGTACTTC,CASSLRAYEQYF
-,TRBV10-2,TRBJ2-7,-,TGCGCCAGCAGTGAGTTTGGGGACTCATTCCCCTGCGAGCAGTACTTC,CASSEFGDSFPCEQYF
TRBD1,TRBV7-2,TRBJ1-3,-,TGTGCCAGCAGCCCCAACAGGGGGTTAAGTGAAACCATATATTTT,CASSPNRGLSETIYF
TRBD2,TRBV7-2,TRBJ2-3,few,TGTGCCAGCAGCTCTGGACTAGCGGGGAACACAGATACGCAGTATTTT,CASSSGLAGNTDTQYF
-,TRBV5-5,TRBJ1-1,-,TGTGCCAGCAGCTTGTTGGATCGTGGCACTGAAGCTTTCTTT,CASSLLDRGTEAFF
TRBD1,TRBV25-1,TRBJ1-5,-,TGTGCCAGCAGTGAAACCACAGGGGGCAATCAGCCCCAGCATTTT,CASSETTGGNQPQHF
TRBD1,TRBV3-1,TRBJ2-1,-,TGTGCCAGCACCTTTTATGGACAGGGAGGAGAGACCCAGTTCTTC,CASTFYGQGGETQFF
-,TRBV3-1,TRBJ2-7,few,TGTGCCAGCAGCCAAGGGGGGGGCTCCCCCAACTACGAGCAGTACTTC,CASSQGGGSPNYEQYF
TRBD2,TRBV3-1,TRBJ2-3,few,TGTGCCAGCAGCCCAGGCGGGGGGCGAATTGATACGCAGTATTTT,CASSPGGGRIDTQYF
-,TRBV9,TRBJ1-1,-,TGTGCCAGCAGCGTAGATCCAGGGTCGAATACTGAAGCTTTCTTT,CASSVDPGSNTEAFF
-,TRBV20-1,TRBJ2-7,-,TGCAGTGCGGAGGGCCGTAACAATGAGCAGTACTTC,CSAEGRNNEQYF
-,TRBV3-1,TRBJ2-5,-,TGTGCCAGCAGCCAAGCTGGGGGGCGGGAGACCCAGTACTTC,CASSQAGGRETQYF
-,TRBV20-1,TRBJ2-1,-,TGCAGTGCTAGCTCGGCAGCATTCCACAATGAGCAGTTCTTC,CSASSAAFHNEQFF
-,TRBV3-1,TRBJ2-7,-,TGTGCCAGCAGCCAAGATACTAGAATCTACGAGCAGTACTTC,CASSQDTRIYEQYF
TRBD2,TRBV20-1,TRBJ2-5,many,TGCAGTGCTAGTGATGCGGGAGGGGCCGGACCCCAGTACTTC,CSASDAGGAGPQYF
-,TRBV29-1,TRBJ2-5,many,TGCAGCGTTGGATTGCCTCAAGAGACCCAGTACTTC,CSVGLPQETQYF
TRBD1,TRBV4-2,TRBJ1-4,-,TGTGCCAGCAGCCAAGATTTCGCGGCGCTGGGACAGCGGGCTGAAAAACTGTTTTTT,CASSQDFAALGQRAEKLFF
-,TRBV28,TRBJ1-1,-,TGTGCCAGCAGCCTCCAACAGAAGAACACTGAAGCTTTCTTT,CASSLQQKNTEAFF
-,TRBV7-2,TRBJ2-5,few,TGTGCCAGCAGCTTAGGCCAGGGGGGGAACCAAGAGACCCAGTACTTC,CASSLGQGGNQETQYF
TRBD2,TRBV5-1,TRBJ2-5,-,TGCGCCAGCAGCTCGGGACTAGCAGGTCCCAATGAGCAGTACTTC,CASSSGLAGPNEQYF
-,TRBV2,TRBJ2-5,once,TGTGCCAGCAGTGGGCGGAGTACCCAAGAGACCCAGTACTTC,CASSGRSTQETQYF
-,TRBV7-2,TRBJ2-7,-,TGTGCCAGCAGCCTAAGGATCGCCGGGGCGAGTTACTCCTACGAGCAGTACTTC,CASSLRIAGASYSYEQYF
TRBD1,TRBV3-1,TRBJ2-3,-,TGTGCCAGCAGTCAGAGGACAGGTCCTAGCACAGATACGCAGTATTTT,CASSQRTGPSTDTQYF
TRBD1,TRBV12-5,TRBJ2-7,-,TGTGCTAGTGGTCGACAACCGGGACAGACTTCCTACGAGCAGTACTTC,CASGRQPGQTSYEQYF
TRBD1,TRBV6-1,TRBJ2-1,few,TGTGCCAGCAGAAGGGAAGGGGGCTTCTACAATGAGCAGTTCTTC,CASRREGGFYNEQFF
-,TRBV7-2,TRBJ1-5,-,TGTGCCAGCAGCTCCCTACCGTGGGGTCAGCCCCAGCATTTT,CASSSLPWGQPQHF
TRBD1,TRBV5-1,TRBJ1-1,-,TGCGCCAGCAGCTTGGTACTAATGACAGGGACTGAAGCTTTCTTT,CASSLVLMTGTEAFF
-,TRBV7-2,TRBJ2-5,many,TGTGCCAGCAGCTTAATGCGAGAGACCCAGTACTTC,CASSLMRETQYF
-,TRBV2,TRBJ2-5,-,TGTGTCAGCAGTGAAGAAGAGGGACCGCAAGAGACCCAGTACTTC,CVSSEEEGPQETQYF
-,TRBV19,TRBJ1-4,-,TGTGCCAGCCCGACACGGAGTAATGAAAAACTGTTTTTT,CASPTRSNEKLFF
TRBD2,TRBV7-2,TRBJ2-5,many,TGTGCCAGCACATTCGGACTAGCCCTACAAGAGACCCAGTACTTC,CASTFGLALQETQYF
-,TRBV12-3/TRBV12-4,TRBJ1-5,-,TGTGCCAGCAGTCCCCATCTCGTGGGCAATCAGCCCCAGCATTTT,CASSPHLVGNQPQHF
TRBD1,TRBV12-3/TRBV12-4,TRBJ1-6,few,TGTGCCAGCAGCATAAGACAGGGACAGGGTTCACCCCTCCACTTT,CASSIRQGQGSPLHF
-,TRBV4-3,TRBJ2-5,few,TGCGCCAGCAGCCAAGATTCGACCCCGGGGAGGACCCAGTACTTC,CASSQDSTPGRTQYF
TRBD2,TRBV20-1,TRBJ2-7,-,TGCAGTGCTAGAGCGGGGACTAGCGGGGGGCCCTACGAGCAGTACTTC,CSARAGTSGGPYEQYF
TRBD2,TRBV5-1,TRBJ2-1,-,TGCGCCAGCAGCTTGGAACTAGCGGGGGGCTCCTACAATGAGCAGTTCTTC,CASSLELAGGSYNEQFF